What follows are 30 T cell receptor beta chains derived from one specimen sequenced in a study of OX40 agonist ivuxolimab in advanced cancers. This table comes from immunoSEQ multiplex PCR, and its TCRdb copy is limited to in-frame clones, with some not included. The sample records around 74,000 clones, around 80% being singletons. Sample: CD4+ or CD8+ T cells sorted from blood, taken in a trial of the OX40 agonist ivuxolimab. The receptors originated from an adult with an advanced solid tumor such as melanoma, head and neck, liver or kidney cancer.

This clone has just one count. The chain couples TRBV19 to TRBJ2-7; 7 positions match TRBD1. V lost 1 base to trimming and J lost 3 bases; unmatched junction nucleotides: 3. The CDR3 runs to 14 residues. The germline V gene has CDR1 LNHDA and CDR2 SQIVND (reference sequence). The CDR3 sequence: CASSIANRGYEQYF. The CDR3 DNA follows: TGTGCCAGTAGTATAGCAAACAGGGGCTACGAGCAGTACTTC.

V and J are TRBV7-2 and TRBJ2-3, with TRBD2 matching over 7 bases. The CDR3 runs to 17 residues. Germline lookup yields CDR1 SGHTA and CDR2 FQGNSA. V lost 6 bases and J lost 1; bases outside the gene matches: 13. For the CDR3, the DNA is TGTGCCAGCAGTCCTCGGGGTGGGGCGGGGGGCACAGATACGCAGTATTTT. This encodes CASSPRGGAGGTDTQYF.

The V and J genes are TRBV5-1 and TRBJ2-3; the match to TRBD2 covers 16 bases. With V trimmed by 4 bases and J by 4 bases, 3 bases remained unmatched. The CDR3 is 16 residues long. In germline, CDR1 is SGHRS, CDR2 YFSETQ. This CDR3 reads CASSTGTSGGADTQYF. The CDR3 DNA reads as TGCGCCAGCAGCACTGGGACTAGCGGGGGGGCAGATACGCAGTATTTT.

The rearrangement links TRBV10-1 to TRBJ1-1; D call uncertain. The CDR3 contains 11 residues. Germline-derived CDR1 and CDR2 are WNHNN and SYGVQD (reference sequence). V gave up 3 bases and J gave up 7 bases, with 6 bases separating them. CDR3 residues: CASSEYLEAFF. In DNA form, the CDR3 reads TGCGCCAGCAGTGAATACCTTGAAGCTTTCTTT.

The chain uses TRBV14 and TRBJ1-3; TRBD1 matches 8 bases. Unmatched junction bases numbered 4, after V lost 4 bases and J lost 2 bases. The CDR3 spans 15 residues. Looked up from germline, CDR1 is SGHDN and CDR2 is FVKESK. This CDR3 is CASSRLGQAGNTIYF. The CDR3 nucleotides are TGTGCCAGCAGCCGATTGGGACAGGCTGGAAACACCATATATTTT. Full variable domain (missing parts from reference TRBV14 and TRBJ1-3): EAGVTQFPSHSVIEKGQTVTLRCDPISGHDNLYWYRRVMGKEIKFLLHFVKESKQDESGMPNNRFLAERTGGTYSTLKVQPAELEDSGVYFCASSRLGQAGNTIYFGEGSWLTVV.

As DNA, the CDR3 is TGCAGCGTTGGGGACGGGGGGCGCTACGAGCAGTACTTC. This sequence encodes CSVGDGGRYEQYF. The chain uses TRBV29-1 and TRBJ2-7, with a weak D call TRBD2 (7 bases). The germline CDR1 and CDR2 sequences are SQVTM and ANQGSEA. The CDR3 length is 13 residues. Trimming stripped 4 bases from V and 3 bases from J, with 13 bases between.

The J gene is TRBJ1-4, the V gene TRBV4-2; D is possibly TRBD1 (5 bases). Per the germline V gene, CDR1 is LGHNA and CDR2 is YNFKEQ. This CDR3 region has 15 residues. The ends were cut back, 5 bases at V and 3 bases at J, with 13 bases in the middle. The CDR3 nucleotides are TGTGCCAGCAGCGCCCGAGGACAATCTAATGAAAAACTGTTTTTT. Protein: CASSARGQSNEKLFF.

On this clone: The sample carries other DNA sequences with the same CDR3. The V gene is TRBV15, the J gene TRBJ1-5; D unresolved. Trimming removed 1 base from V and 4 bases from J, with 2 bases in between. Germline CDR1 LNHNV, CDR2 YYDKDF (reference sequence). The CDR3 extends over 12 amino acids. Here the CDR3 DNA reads TGTGCCACCAGCAGAGGGAATCAGCCCCAGCATTTT. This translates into CATSRGNQPQHF. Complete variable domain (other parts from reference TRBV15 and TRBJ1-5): DAMVIQNPRYQVTQFGKPVTLSCSQTLNHNVMYWYQQKSSQAPKLLFHYYDKDFNNEADTPDNFQSRRPNTSFCFLDIRSPGLGDTAMYLCATSRGNQPQHFGDGTRLSIL.

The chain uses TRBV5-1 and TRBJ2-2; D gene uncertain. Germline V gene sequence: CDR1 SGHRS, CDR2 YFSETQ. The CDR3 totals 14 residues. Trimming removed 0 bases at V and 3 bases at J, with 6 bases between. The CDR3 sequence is CASSLAPDTGELFF. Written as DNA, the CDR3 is TGCGCCAGCAGCTTGGCTCCGGACACCGGGGAGCTGTTTTTT.

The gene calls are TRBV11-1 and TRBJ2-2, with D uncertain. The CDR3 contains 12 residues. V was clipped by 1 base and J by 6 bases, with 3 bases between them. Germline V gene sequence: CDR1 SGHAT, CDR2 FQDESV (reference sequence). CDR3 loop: CASSLVPGELFF. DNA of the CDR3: TGTGCCAGCAGCTTAGTCCCCGGGGAGCTGTTTTTT.

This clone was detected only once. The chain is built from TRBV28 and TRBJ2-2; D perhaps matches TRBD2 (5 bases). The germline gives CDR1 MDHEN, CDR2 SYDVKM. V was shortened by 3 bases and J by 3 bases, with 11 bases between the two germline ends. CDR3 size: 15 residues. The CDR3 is CASSFGLAYTGELFF. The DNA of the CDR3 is TGTGCCAGCAGTTTTGGGCTAGCCTACACCGGGGAGCTGTTTTTT.

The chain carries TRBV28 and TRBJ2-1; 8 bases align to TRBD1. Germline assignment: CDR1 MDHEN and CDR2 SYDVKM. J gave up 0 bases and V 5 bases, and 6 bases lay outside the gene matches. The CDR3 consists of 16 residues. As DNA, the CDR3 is TGTGCCAGCAGTCCGGAGGACAGGGTCTCCTACAATGAGCAGTTCTTC. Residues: CASSPEDRVSYNEQFF.

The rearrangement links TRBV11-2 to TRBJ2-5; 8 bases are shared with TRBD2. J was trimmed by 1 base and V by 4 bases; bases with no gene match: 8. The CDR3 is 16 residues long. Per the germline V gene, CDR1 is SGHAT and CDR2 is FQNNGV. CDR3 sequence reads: CASSSRGGGLQETQYF. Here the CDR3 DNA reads TGTGCCAGCAGCTCCCGTGGCGGGGGGCTCCAAGAGACCCAGTACTTC.

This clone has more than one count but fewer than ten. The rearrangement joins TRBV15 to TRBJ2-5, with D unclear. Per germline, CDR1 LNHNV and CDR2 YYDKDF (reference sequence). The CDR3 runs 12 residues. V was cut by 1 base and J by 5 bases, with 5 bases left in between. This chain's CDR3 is CATSRAAETQYF. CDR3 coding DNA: TGTGCCACCAGCAGAGCGGCGGAGACCCAGTACTTC.

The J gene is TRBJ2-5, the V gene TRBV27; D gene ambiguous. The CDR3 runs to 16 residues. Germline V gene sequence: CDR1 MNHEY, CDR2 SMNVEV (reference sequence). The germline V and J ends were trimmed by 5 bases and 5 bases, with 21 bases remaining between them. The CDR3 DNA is TGTGCCAGCAGTCCATCCTCTTGGATGGCGCATGAGACCCAGTACTTC. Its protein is CASSPSSWMAHETQYF.

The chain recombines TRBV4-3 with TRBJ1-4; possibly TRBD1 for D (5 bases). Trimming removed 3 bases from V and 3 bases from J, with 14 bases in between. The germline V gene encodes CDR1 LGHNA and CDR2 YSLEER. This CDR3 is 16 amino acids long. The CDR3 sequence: CASSQGTRAANEKLFF. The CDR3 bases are TGCGCCAGCAGCCAGGGGACTCGGGCCGCTAATGAAAAACTGTTTTTT.

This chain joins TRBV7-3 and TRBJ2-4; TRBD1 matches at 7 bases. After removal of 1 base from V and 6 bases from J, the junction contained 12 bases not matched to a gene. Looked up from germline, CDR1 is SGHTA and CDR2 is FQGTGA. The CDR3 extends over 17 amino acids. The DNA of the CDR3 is TGTGCCAGCAGCTTAAAGGCACAGGGGTCGGTTGGAAACATTCAGTACTTC. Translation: CASSLKAQGSVGNIQYF.

In DNA form, the CDR3 reads TGTGCCAGCAGCTTCCGGGACAGGGGTTTAAATACGCAGTATTTT. Translated: CASSFRDRGLNTQYF. V gene TRBV5-6 combines with J gene TRBJ2-3, with 10 bases aligning to TRBD1. The germline V gene has CDR1 SGHDT and CDR2 YYEEEE. Losses at the gene ends were 2 bases for V and 7 bases for J; bases not matched to a gene: 7. The CDR3 consists of 15 residues.

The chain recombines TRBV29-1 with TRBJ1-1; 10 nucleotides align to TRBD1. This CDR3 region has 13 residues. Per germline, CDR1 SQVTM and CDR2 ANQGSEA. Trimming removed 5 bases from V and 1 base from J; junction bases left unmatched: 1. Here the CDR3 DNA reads TGCAGCGTTAGACAGGGGGCGAACACTGAAGCTTTCTTT. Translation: CSVRQGANTEAFF. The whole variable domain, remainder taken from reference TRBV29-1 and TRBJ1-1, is SAVISQKPSRDICQRGTSLTIQCQVDSQVTMMFWYRQQPGQSLTLIATANQGSEATYESGFVIDKFPISRPNLTFSTLTVSNMSPEDSSIYLCSVRQGANTEAFFGQGTRLTVV.

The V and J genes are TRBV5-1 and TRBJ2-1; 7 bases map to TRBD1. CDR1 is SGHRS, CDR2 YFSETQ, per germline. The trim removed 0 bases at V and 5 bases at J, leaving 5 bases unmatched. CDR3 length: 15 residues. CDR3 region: CASSLVPGQHNEQFF. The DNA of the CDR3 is TGCGCCAGCAGCTTGGTCCCGGGACAGCACAATGAGCAGTTCTTC.

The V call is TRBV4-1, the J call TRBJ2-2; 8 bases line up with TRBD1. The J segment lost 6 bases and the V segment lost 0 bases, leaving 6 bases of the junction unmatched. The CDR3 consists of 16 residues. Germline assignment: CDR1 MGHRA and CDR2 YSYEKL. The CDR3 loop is CASSQEDRVFAGELFF. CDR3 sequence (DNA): TGCGCCAGCAGCCAAGAGGACAGGGTTTTCGCCGGGGAGCTGTTTTTT.

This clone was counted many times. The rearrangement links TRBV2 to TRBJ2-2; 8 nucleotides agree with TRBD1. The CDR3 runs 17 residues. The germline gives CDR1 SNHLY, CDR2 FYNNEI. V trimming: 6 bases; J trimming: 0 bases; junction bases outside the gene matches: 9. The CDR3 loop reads CASSSPDRGTNTGELFF. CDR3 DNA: TGTGCCAGCAGCTCACCCGACAGGGGAACGAACACCGGGGAGCTGTTTTTT.

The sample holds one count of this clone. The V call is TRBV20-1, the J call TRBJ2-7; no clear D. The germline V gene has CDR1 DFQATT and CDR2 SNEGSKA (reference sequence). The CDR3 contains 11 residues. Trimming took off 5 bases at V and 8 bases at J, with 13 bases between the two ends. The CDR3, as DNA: TGCAGTGCTTCGGAAACTCTCCAGCAGTACTTC. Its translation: CSASETLQQYF.

The CDR3 bases are TGTGCCAGCAGCTTACGGGAAGCTCAGCCCCAGCATTTT. Protein sequence: CASSLREAQPQHF. The rearrangement uses TRBV7-9 and TRBJ1-5; no clear D. Trimming left V 2 bases short and J 6 bases short, with 8 bases between. This CDR3 has 13 amino acids. Germline V CDR1 and CDR2: SEHNR, FQNEAQ (reference sequence). Full variable domain (rest looked up from reference TRBV7-9 and TRBJ1-5): DTGVSQNPRHKITKRGQNVTFRCDPISEHNRLYWYRQTLGQGPEFLTYFQNEAQLEKSRLLSDRFSAERPKGSFSTLEIQRTEQGDSAMYLCASSLREAQPQHFGDGTRLSIL.

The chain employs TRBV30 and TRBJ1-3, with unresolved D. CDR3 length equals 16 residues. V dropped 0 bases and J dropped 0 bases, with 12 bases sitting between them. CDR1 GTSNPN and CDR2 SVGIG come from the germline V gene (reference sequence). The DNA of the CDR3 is TGTGCCTGGAGTGTAGGGCGGTTGAACTCTGGAAACACCATATATTTT. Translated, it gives CAWSVGRLNSGNTIYF.

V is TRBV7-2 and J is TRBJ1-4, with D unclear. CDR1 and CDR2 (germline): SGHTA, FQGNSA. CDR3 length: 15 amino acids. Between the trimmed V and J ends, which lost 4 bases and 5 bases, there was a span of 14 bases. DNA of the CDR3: TGTGCCAGCAGCTACCAGTGGGCGTCGAATGAAAAACTGTTTTTT. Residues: CASSYQWASNEKLFF.

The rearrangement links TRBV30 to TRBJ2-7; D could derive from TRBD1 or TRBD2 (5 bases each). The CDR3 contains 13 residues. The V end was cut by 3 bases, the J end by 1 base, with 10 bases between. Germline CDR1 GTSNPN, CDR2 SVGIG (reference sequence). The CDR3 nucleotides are TGTGCCTGGAGGGGGACGTTTTCCTACGAGCAGTACTTC. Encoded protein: CAWRGTFSYEQYF.

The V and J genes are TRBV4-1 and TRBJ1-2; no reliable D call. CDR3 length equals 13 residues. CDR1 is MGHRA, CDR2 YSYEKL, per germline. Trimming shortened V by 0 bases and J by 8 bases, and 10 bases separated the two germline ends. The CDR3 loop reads CASSQDSGNGYTF. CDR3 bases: TGCGCCAGCAGCCAAGATTCGGGGAACGGCTACACCTTC.

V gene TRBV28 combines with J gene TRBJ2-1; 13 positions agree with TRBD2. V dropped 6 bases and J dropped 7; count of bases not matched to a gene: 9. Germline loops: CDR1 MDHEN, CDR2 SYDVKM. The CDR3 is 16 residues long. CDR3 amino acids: CASRRTSGSHRNEQFF. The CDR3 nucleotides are TGTGCCAGCAGAAGGACTAGCGGGAGTCATAGGAATGAGCAGTTCTTC. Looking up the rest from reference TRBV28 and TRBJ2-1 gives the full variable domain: DVKVTQSSRYLVKRTGEKVFLECVQDMDHENMFWYRQDPGLGLRLIYFSYDVKMKEKGDIPEGYSVSREKKERFSLILESASTNQTSMYLCASRRTSGSHRNEQFFGPGTRLTVL.

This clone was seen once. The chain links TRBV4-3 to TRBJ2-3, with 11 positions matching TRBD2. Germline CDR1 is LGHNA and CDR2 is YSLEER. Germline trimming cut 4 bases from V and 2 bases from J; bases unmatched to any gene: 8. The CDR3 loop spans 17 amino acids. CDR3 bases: TGCGCCAGCAGCCGCCTGCCTAGCGGGAGGACCACAGATACGCAGTATTTT. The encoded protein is CASSRLPSGRTTDTQYF.